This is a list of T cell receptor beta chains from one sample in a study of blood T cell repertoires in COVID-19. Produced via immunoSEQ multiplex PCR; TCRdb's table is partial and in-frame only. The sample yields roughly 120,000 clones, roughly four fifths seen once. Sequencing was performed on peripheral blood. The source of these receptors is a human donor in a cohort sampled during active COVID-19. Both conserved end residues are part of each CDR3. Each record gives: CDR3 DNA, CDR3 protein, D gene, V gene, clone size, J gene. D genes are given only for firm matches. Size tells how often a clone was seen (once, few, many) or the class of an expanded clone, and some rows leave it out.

TGTGCCACCAGTGGGGCCACCGGGGAGCTGTTTTTT | CATSGATGELFF | NA | TRBV24-1 | NA | TRBJ2-2
TGTGCCAGCAGTCCCCTAGCGGGGACGAGGGAGACCCAGTACTTC | CASSPLAGTRETQYF | TRBD2 | TRBV7-6 | NA | TRBJ2-5
TGTGCCAGCAGCTTGCAGCAGGGATCGGGCTACACCTTC | CASSLQQGSGYTF | NA | TRBV5-4 | NA | TRBJ1-2
TGTGCCAGCAGCCTACGGGGGGGAAATCAGCCCCAGCATTTT | CASSLRGGNQPQHF | NA | TRBV6-2/TRBV6-3 | NA | TRBJ1-5
TGTGCCACCAGTGATTTGAGGCAGGAGGGAGGTCAGCCCCAGCATTTT | CATSDLRQEGGQPQHF | NA | TRBV24-1 | few | TRBJ1-5
TGTGCCAGCAGCTTGAGGACAGGGGATTTTGGCTACACCTTC | CASSLRTGDFGYTF | TRBD1 | TRBV5-4 | NA | TRBJ1-2
TGTGCCAGCAGTTACTCGGGACTACTAGCTAACTATGGCTACACCTTC | CASSYSGLLANYGYTF | NA | TRBV6-5 | NA | TRBJ1-2
TGTGCCAGCAGCCCGGGACAGGGCATCTCCTACGAGCAGTACTTC | CASSPGQGISYEQYF | TRBD1 | TRBV7-2 | NA | TRBJ2-7
TGTGCTAGCAGCTTAGCACCACAGGGGACCTTTGGTCCCAATGAGCAGTTCTTC | CASSLAPQGTFGPNEQFF | TRBD1 | TRBV7-7 | NA | TRBJ2-1
TGTGCCAGCGGTACAACCTACGAGCAGTACTTC | CASGTTYEQYF | NA | TRBV28 | few | TRBJ2-7
TGTGCCAGCAGTGATTTGGGGGCAAATCAGCCCCAGCATTTT | CASSDLGANQPQHF | NA | TRBV2 | few | TRBJ1-5
TGTGCCAGCAGCTTGTTTGGACAGCAAAACACCGGGGAGCTGTTTTTT | CASSLFGQQNTGELFF | NA | TRBV7-8 | NA | TRBJ2-2
TGTGCCAGCAGCCCCCCGGCTAGCGGGGATAATGAGCAGTTCTTC | CASSPPASGDNEQFF | TRBD2 | TRBV5-5 | once | TRBJ2-1
TGTGCCAGCAGTACCCAGGGACAGGGGGGAACCTACGAGCAGTACTTC | CASSTQGQGGTYEQYF | TRBD1 | TRBV6-2/TRBV6-3 | NA | TRBJ2-7
TGCGCCAGCAGCTTGGACCCCCCGGGACAGGGGAGCTATGGCTACACCTTC | CASSLDPPGQGSYGYTF | TRBD1 | TRBV5-1 | NA | TRBJ1-2
TGTGCCATCAGTGCTAGGGGCGACAGGGACACTGAAGCTTTCTTT | CAISARGDRDTEAFF | TRBD1 | TRBV10-3 | NA | TRBJ1-1
TGTGCCAGCAGCCAAGAAGACGCGGGCTTTATTCGAAACACCATATATTTT | CASSQEDAGFIRNTIYF | NA | TRBV3-1/TRBV3-2 | few | TRBJ1-3
TGCAGCGTTGAAGATCCTGGGCAGCCAAATCAGCCCCAGCATTTT | CSVEDPGQPNQPQHF | NA | TRBV29-1 | NA | TRBJ1-5
TGTGCCAGCAGCGCCGGACAGGGGGTACGATCACCCCTCCACTTT | CASSAGQGVRSPLHF | TRBD1 | TRBV11-2 | NA | TRBJ1-6
TGCGCCAGCAGCTCGGGACAGCACTATGGCTACACCTTC | CASSSGQHYGYTF | TRBD1 | TRBV5-1 | NA | TRBJ1-2
TGTGCCAGCAGTATGACCGGGACATCCCCTGAGCAGTTCTTC | CASSMTGTSPEQFF | NA | TRBV6-5 | NA | TRBJ2-1
TGTGCCAGCAGACCCCGGACGGACTTCTATGGCTACACCTTC | CASRPRTDFYGYTF | NA | TRBV2 | NA | TRBJ1-2
TGTGCCAGCAGTGAAGCAGGACTAGCGGGGGGACGCACAGATACGCAGTATTTT | CASSEAGLAGGRTDTQYF | TRBD2 | TRBV6-1 | NA | TRBJ2-3
TGTGCCAGCAGTTTCACGCGGAATAATGAAAAACTGTTTTTT | CASSFTRNNEKLFF | NA | TRBV27 | NA | TRBJ1-4
TGTGCCAGCAGCCCCCTGGGGGGGCAAGAGACCCAGTACTTC | CASSPLGGQETQYF | TRBD2 | TRBV9 | NA | TRBJ2-5
TGTGCCACCAGAGGGGATAGCAATCAGCCCCAGCATTTT | CATRGDSNQPQHF | NA | TRBV24-1 | NA | TRBJ1-5
TGTGCCAGCAGCCATGCGGGACGGACCCCCTATAATTCACCCCTCCACTTT | CASSHAGRTPYNSPLHF | NA | TRBV3-1/TRBV3-2 | NA | TRBJ1-6
TGTGCCACTCAGGGATCTGAATCTGGAAACACCATATATTTT | CATQGSESGNTIYF | NA | TRBV19 | NA | TRBJ1-3
TGCGCCAGCAGGGCGGGACTTACTGGGGAGACCCAGTACTTC | CASRAGLTGETQYF | NA | TRBV5-1 | NA | TRBJ2-5
TGTGCCAGCAGCGCAGGGGGAGATGGCTACACCTTC | CASSAGGDGYTF | TRBD1 | TRBV7-9 | NA | TRBJ1-2
TGTGCCAGCAGCCTCTCGGTCTCCTACGAGCAGTACTTC | CASSLSVSYEQYF | NA | TRBV7-2 | NA | TRBJ2-7
TGTGCCAGCAGCCAAGTAGAGAGAACAGATACGCAGTATTTT | CASSQVERTDTQYF | NA | TRBV14 | NA | TRBJ2-3
TGTGCCAGCAGGGGCAGGAGGGATAATCACTATGGCTACACCTTC | CASRGRRDNHYGYTF | NA | TRBV2 | NA | TRBJ1-2
TGTGCCAGCTCGGACAGGGTGGGGATGAACACTGAAGCTTTCTTT | CASSDRVGMNTEAFF | TRBD1 | TRBV18 | NA | TRBJ1-1
TGTGCCAGCACCCCCGGAGGCAGGGGGGTCTATGGCTACACCTTC | CASTPGGRGVYGYTF | TRBD1 | TRBV7-9 | NA | TRBJ1-2
TGTGCCAGCAGCTTGGCCTACCGGGTGTTCACAGATACGCAGTATTTT | CASSLAYRVFTDTQYF | NA | TRBV5-6 | few | TRBJ2-3
TGTGCCAGCAGTCTCGGGACAGCGAATTCACCCCTCCACTTT | CASSLGTANSPLHF | TRBD1 | TRBV14 | NA | TRBJ1-6
TGTGCCAGCAGTGATCCCGCTCCGGGGGCAGATACGCAGTATTTT | CASSDPAPGADTQYF | NA | TRBV2 | once | TRBJ2-3
TGTGCCAGCAGTTCAGTGAACACTGAAGCTTTCTTT | CASSSVNTEAFF | NA | TRBV27 | NA | TRBJ1-1
TGCAGCGTTGACAGCTCCTACGAGCAGTACTTC | CSVDSSYEQYF | NA | TRBV29-1 | NA | TRBJ2-7
TGTGCCAGCAGCGCGTGGACAGGGGGATCACCCCTCCACTTT | CASSAWTGGSPLHF | TRBD1 | TRBV14 | NA | TRBJ1-6
TGTGCCAGCAGTGGTTCTAGCGGGGGAAATACGCAGTATTTT | CASSGSSGGNTQYF | TRBD2 | TRBV2 | NA | TRBJ2-3
TGTGCCAGCTCACTCGGTCGGGCGGGGGGCCTACCCGAGCAGTACTTC | CASSLGRAGGLPEQYF | TRBD2 | TRBV18 | NA | TRBJ2-7
TGTGCCAGCAGCCCTAGACCGGGACTAGCGGGGGGGCCCAATGAGCAGTTCTTC | CASSPRPGLAGGPNEQFF | TRBD2 | TRBV3-1/TRBV3-2 | NA | TRBJ2-1
TGTGCCAGCAGTGAACAGGGCGGAAATCAGCCCCAGCATTTT | CASSEQGGNQPQHF | NA | TRBV6-1 | NA | TRBJ1-5
TGTGCCAGCAGTTGGCACAGGGGGACAATCACCGGGGAGCTGTTTTTT | CASSWHRGTITGELFF | TRBD1 | TRBV27 | once | TRBJ2-2
TGTGCCAGCGGAGCGTCCTTCTATGGCTACACCTTC | CASGASFYGYTF | NA | TRBV3-1/TRBV3-2 | once | TRBJ1-2
TGTGCCAGCAGCCAAGAGACAGGGTGGGAGACCCAGTACTTC | CASSQETGWETQYF | TRBD1 | TRBV3-1/TRBV3-2 | NA | TRBJ2-5
TGTGCCAGCAGCGTACAGGATTACTCTGGAAACACCATATATTTT | CASSVQDYSGNTIYF | NA | TRBV9 | NA | TRBJ1-3
TGTGCCAGTACCAGAGGACTAGCGGAAAACACAGATACGCAGTATTTT | CASTRGLAENTDTQYF | TRBD2 | TRBV19 | NA | TRBJ2-3
TGTGCCAGCGGGGACAGGCCGAACTCTGGAAACACCATATATTTT | CASGDRPNSGNTIYF | TRBD1 | TRBV19 | NA | TRBJ1-3
TGCACCAGCAGCCCGATTAGGGGGGGCGCAGATACGCAGTATTTT | CTSSPIRGGADTQYF | NA | TRBV1 | NA | TRBJ2-3
TGCGCCAGCAGCTTGGGTCAGGGGTCCTACGAGCAGTACTTC | CASSLGQGSYEQYF | NA | TRBV5-1 | NA | TRBJ2-7
TGTGCCAGCAGCCCCCAAAATGAGCAGTTCTTC | CASSPQNEQFF | NA | TRBV7-8 | NA | TRBJ2-1
TGCGCCAGCAGGCAGGGTAGCACCGGGGAGCTGTTTTTT | CASRQGSTGELFF | NA | TRBV5-1 | NA | TRBJ2-2
TGTGCCAGCAGCAGGACAGGGGATGATACGCAGTATTTT | CASSRTGDDTQYF | TRBD1 | TRBV5-5 | NA | TRBJ2-3
TGTGCCAGCAGGCCTGGGAGGGGGGAACGATATGGCTACACCTTC | CASRPGRGERYGYTF | NA | TRBV7-2 | NA | TRBJ1-2
TGCGCCAGCAGCCAAGAACCTCCCGGGACACTTAGCAATCAGCCCCAGCATTTT | CASSQEPPGTLSNQPQHF | NA | TRBV4-3 | NA | TRBJ1-5
TGTGCCAGCAGTGAGGACTGGACCTCCGCAGAGACCCAGTACTTC | CASSEDWTSAETQYF | NA | TRBV6-2/TRBV6-3 | NA | TRBJ2-5